This TCR beta chain was recovered during a study of Ad26.COV2.S vaccination and SARS-CoV-2 variants. At the level of the study: Donor was in the COV1001 Ad26.COV2.S trial arm.

Treatment described: some 20 received Ad26.COV2.S at low or high dose, single or two shots; five or six received placebo; per-sample allocation not given. The investigators took samples on day 63 after the first vaccine or placebo injection. For this clone: Its matching antigen is unknown. The junction differs from germline at one of its ends, possibly a read error. This same CDR3 is encoded by further DNA sequences in the sample.

General study results and limits: Compared with placebo recipients, vaccine recipients had higher spike-specific TCR breadth.

The method was immunoSEQ multiplex PCR; TCRdb's version includes in-frame clones alone and lacks a portion of them. This sample carries about 680,000 clones, 70% to 90% of them seen once, and the ten largest clones take about 1.5%. This sample comprised peripheral blood, obtained in a trial of Ad26.COV2.S vaccine versus placebo. This clonotype was obtained from a person aged 18 to 59 who received the Ad26.COV2.S COVID-19 vaccine or a placebo.

The CDR3 protein is CASSQGGAYGYTF. DNA of the CDR3: TGTGCCAGTAGCCAAGGAGGCGCCTATGGCTACACCTTC. V usage is TRBV14 and J usage is TRBJ1-2; D unclear. Germline V CDR1 and CDR2: SGHDN, FVKESK. The CDR3 sequence is 13 residues long. The whole variable domain, filled in from reference TRBV14 and TRBJ1-2, reads EAGVTQFPSHSVIEKGQTVTLRCDPISGHDNLYWYRRVMGKEIKFLLHFVKESKQDESGMPNNRFLAERTGGTYSTLKVQPAELEDSGVYFCASSQGGAYGYTFGSGTRLTVV.